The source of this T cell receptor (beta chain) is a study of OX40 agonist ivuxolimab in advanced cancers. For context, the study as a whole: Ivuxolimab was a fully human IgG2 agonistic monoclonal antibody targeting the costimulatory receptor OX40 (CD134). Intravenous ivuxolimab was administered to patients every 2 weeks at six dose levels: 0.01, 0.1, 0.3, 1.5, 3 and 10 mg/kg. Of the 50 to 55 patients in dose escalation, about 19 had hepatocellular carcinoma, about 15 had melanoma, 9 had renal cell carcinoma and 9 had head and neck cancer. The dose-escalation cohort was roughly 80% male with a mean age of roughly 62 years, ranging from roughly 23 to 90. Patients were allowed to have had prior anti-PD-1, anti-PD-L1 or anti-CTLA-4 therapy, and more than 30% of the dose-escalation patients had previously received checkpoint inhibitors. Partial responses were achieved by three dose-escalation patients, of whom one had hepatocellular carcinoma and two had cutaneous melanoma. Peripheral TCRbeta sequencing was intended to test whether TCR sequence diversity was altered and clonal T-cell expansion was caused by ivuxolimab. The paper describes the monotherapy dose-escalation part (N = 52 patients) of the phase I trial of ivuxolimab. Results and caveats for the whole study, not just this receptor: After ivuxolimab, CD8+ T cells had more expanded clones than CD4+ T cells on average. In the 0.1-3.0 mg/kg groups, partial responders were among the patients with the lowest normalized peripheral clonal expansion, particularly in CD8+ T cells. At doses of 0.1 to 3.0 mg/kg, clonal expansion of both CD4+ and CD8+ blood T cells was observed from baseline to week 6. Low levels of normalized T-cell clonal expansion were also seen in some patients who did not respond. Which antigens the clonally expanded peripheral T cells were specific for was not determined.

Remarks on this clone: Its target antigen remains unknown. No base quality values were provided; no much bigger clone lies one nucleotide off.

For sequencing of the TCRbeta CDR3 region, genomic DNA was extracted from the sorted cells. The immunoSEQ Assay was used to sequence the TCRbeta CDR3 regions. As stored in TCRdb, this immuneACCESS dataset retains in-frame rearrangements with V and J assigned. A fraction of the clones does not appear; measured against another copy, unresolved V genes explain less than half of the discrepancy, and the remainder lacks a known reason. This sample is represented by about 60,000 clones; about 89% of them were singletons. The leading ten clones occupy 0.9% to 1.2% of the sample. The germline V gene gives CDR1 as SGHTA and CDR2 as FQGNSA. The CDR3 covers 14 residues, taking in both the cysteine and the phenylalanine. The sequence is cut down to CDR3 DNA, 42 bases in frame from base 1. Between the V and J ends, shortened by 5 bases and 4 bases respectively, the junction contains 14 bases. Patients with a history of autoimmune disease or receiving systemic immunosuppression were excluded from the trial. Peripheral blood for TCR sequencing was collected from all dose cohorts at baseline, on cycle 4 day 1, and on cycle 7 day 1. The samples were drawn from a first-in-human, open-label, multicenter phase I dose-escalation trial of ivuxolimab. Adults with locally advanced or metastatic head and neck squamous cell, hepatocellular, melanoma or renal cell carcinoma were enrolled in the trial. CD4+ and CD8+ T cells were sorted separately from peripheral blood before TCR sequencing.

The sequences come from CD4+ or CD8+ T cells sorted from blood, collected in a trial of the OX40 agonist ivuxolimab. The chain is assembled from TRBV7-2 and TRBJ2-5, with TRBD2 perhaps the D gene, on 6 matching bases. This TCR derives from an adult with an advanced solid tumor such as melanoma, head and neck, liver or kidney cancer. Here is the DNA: TGTGCCAGCAGCCCTGGGGGGAAGGTAGAGACCCAGTACTTC. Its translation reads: CASSPGGKVETQYF. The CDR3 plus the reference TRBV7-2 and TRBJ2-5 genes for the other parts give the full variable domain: GAGVSQSPSNKVTEKGKDVELRCDPISGHTALYWYRQSLGQGLEFLIYFQGNSAPDKSGLPSDRFSAERTGGSVSTLTIQRTQQEDSAVYLCASSPGGKVETQYFGPGTRLLVL.